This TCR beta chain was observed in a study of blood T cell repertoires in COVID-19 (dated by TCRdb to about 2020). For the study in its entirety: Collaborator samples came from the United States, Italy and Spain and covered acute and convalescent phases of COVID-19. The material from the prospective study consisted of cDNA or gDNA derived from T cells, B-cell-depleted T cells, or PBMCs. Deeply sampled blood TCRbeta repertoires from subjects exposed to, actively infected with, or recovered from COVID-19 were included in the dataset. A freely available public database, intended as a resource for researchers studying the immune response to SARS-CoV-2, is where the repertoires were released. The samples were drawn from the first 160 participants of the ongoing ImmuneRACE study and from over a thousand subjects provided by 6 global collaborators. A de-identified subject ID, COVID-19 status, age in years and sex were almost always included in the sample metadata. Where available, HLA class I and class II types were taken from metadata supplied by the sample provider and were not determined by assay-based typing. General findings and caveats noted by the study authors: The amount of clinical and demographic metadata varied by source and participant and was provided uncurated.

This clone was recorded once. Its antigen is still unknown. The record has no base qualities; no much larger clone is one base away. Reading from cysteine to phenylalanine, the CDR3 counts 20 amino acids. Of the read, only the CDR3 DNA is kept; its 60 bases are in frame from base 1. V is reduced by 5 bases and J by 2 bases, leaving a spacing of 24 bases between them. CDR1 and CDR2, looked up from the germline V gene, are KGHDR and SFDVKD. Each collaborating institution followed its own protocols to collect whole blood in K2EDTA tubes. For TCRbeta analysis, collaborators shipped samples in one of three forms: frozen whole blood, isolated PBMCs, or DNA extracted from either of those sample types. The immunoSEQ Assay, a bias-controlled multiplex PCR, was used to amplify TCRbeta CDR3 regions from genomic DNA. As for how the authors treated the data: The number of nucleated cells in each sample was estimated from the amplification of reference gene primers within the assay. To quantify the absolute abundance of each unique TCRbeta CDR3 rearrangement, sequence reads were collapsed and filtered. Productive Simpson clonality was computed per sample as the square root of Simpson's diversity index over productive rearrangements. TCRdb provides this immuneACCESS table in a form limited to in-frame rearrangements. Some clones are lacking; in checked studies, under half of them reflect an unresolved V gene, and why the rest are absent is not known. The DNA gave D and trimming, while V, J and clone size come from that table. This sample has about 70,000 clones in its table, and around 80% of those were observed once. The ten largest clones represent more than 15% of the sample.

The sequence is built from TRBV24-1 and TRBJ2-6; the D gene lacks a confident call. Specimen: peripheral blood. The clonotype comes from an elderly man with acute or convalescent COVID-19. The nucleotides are TGTGCCACCAGTGCAGCCCGAGCAGACATCAGGCAGGCTGGGGCCAACGTCCTGACTTTC. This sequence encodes CATSAARADIRQAGANVLTF.